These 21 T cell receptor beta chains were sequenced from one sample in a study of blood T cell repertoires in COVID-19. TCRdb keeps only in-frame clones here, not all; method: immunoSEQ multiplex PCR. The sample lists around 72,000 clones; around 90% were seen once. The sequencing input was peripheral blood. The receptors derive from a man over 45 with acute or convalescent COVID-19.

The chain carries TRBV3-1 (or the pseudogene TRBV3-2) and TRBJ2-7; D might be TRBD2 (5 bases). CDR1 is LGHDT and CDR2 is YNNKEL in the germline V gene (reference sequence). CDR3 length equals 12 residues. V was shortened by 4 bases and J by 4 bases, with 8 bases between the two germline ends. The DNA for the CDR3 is TGTGCCAGCAGCCCGGGGTCGTACGAGCAGTACTTC. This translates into CASSPGSYEQYF.

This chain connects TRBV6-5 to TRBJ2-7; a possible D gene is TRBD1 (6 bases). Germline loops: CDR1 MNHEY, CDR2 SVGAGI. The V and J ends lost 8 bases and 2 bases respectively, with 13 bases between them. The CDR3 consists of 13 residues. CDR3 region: CASPRTDPYEQYF. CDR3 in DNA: TGTGCCAGCCCTCGGACAGATCCCTACGAGCAGTACTTC.

CDR3 residues: CASSGTGGLEQYF. The CDR3 DNA reads TGTGCCAGTTCCGGGACAGGGGGACTCGAGCAGTACTTC. V and J are TRBV19 and TRBJ2-7; 11 bases map to TRBD1. The germline V gene has CDR1 LNHDA and CDR2 SQIVND (reference sequence). The CDR3 is 13 residues long. V shed 8 bases and J 6 bases; nucleotides not matched to a gene: 6.

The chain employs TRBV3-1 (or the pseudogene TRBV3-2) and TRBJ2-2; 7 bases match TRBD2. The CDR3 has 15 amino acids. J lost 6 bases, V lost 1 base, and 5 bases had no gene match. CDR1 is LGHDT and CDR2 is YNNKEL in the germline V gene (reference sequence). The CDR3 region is CASSQVETSPGELFF. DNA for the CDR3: TGTGCCAGCAGCCAAGTCGAGACTAGCCCCGGGGAGCTGTTTTTT.

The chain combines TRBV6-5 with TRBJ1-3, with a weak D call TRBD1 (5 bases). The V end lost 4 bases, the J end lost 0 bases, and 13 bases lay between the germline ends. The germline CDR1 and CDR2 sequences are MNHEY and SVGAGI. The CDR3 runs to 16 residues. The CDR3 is CASSSGAPDSGNTIYF. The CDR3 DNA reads TGTGCCAGCAGTTCTGGGGCGCCGGACTCTGGAAACACCATATATTTT.

Here the CDR3 DNA reads TGTGCCAGCAGCACGCAGGGGACCGACGAGCAGTACTTC. Protein: CASSTQGTDEQYF. The chain joins TRBV3-1 (or the pseudogene TRBV3-2) to TRBJ2-7; a weak D match, TRBD1 (6 bases). Germline CDR1 LGHDT, CDR2 YNNKEL (reference sequence). The V and J ends lost 5 bases and 5 bases respectively, with 13 bases between them. The CDR3 extends over 13 amino acids.

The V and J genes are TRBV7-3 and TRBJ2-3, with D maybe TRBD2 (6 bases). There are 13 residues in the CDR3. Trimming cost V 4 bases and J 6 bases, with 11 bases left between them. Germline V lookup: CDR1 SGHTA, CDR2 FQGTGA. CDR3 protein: CASSSGGSDTQYF. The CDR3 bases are TGTGCCAGCAGCTCTGGGGGGTCGGATACGCAGTATTTT.

The CDR3 bases are TGCGCCAGCAGTGAGTCAACAGAGCGGTATACGCAGTATTTT. This codes for CASSESTERYTQYF. The V gene is TRBV10-2, the J gene TRBJ2-3; D is possibly TRBD2 (5 bases). Germline lookup yields CDR1 WSHSY and CDR2 SAAADI. Trimming removed 0 bases from V and 7 bases from J, with 11 bases in between. This CDR3 region has 14 residues.

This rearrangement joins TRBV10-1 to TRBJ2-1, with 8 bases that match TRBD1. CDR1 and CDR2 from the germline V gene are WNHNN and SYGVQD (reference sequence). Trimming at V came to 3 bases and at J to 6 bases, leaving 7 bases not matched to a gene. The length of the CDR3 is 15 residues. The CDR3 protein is CASSEGRTGTNEQFF. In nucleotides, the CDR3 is TGCGCCAGCAGTGAAGGTCGGACAGGGACCAATGAGCAGTTCTTC.

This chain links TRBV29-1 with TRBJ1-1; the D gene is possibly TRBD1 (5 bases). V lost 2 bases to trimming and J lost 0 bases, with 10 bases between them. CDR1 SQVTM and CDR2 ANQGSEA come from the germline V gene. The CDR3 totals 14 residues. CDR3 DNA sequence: TGCAGCGTTGAACGGGGGGGGGTGAACACTGAAGCTTTCTTT. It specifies CSVERGGVNTEAFF.

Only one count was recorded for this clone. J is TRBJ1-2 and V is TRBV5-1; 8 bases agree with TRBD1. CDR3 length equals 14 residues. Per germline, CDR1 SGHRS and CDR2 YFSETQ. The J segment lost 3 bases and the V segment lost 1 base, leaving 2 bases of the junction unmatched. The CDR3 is CASSLLTGDYGYTF. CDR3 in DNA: TGCGCCAGCAGCTTGCTGACAGGGGACTATGGCTACACCTTC.

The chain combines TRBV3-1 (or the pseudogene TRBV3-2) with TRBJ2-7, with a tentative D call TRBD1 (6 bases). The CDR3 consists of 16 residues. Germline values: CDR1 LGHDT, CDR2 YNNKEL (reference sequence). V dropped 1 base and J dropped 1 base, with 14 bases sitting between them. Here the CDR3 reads CASSQGQGPLSYEQYF. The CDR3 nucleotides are TGTGCCAGCAGCCAAGGGCAGGGGCCCCTATCCTACGAGCAGTACTTC.

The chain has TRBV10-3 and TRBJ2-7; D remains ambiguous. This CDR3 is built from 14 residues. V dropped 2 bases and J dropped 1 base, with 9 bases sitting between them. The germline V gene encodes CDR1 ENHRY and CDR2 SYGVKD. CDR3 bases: TGTGCCATCAGTGAGGGCGGCCTTTCCTACGAGCAGTACTTC. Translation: CAISEGGLSYEQYF.

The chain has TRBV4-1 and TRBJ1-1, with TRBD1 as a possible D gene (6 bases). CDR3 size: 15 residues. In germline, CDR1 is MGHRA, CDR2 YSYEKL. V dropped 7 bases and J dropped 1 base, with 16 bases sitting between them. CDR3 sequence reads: CASTSGGAGNTEAFF. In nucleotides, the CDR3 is TGCGCCAGCACCTCCGGGGGGGCGGGGAACACTGAAGCTTTCTTT.

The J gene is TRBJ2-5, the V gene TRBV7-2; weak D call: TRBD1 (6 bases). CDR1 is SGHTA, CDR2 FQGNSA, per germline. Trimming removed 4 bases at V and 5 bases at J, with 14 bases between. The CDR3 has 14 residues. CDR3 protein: CASSSYTGTETQYF. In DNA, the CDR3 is TGTGCCAGCAGCTCGTATACAGGGACGGAGACCCAGTACTTC.

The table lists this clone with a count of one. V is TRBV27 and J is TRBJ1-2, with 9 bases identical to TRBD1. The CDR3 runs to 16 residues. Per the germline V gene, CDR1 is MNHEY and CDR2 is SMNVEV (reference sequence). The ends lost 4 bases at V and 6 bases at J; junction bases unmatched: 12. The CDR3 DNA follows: TGTGCCAGCAGTTCCGGGGGGACAGGGAAAGAACATGGCTACACCTTC. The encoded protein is CASSSGGTGKEHGYTF.

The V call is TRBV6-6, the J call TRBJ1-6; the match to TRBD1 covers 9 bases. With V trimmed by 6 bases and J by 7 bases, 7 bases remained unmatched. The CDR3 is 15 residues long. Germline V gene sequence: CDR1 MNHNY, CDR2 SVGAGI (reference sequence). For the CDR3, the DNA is TGTGCCAGCAGACCGGGACAGGGAGAAAATTCACCCCTCCACTTT. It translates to CASRPGQGENSPLHF.

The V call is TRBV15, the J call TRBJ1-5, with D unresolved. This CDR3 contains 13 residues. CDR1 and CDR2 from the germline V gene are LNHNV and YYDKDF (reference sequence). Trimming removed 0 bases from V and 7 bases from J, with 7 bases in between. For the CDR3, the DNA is TGTGCCACCAGCAGAGATTTCAGGCAGCCCCAGCATTTT. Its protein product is CATSRDFRQPQHF.

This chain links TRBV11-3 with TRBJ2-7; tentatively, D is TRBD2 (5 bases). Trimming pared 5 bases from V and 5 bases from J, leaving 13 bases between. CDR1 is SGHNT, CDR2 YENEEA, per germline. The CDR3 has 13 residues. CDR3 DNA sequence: TGTGCCAGCAGCGTGAGAGGGTACCACGAGCAGTACTTC. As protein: CASSVRGYHEQYF.

CDR3 bases: TGTGCCAGCAGGGGGTGGGGGACAGGGAATGAAAAACTGTTTTTT. Translation gives CASRGWGTGNEKLFF. The chain employs TRBV27 and TRBJ1-4; TRBD1 matches 9 bases. Looked up from germline, CDR1 is MNHEY and CDR2 is SMNVEV (reference sequence). Losses at the gene ends were 6 bases for V and 5 bases for J; bases not matched to a gene: 7. The CDR3 loop spans 15 amino acids.

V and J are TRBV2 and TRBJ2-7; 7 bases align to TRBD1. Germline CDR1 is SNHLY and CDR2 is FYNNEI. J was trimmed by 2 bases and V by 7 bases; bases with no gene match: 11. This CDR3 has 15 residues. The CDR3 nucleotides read TGTGCCAGCAACTTGGACAGGTGGCCTACCTACGAGCAGTACTTC. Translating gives CASNLDRWPTYEQYF.